The 24 T cell receptor beta chains presented below share a single source sample, sequenced in a study of cytomegalovirus exposure and HLA in healthy donors. Clones were read by immunoSEQ multiplex PCR, and TCRdb kept only the in-frame ones, dropping some. Among over 200,000 clones listed, around four fifths were seen once. The sample taken for sequencing was PBMCs. All receptors derive from a woman aged 18-29 years in good health and CMV-seronegative.

The V call is TRBV28, the J call TRBJ2-1; D may be TRBD2 (6 bases). The germline V gene encodes CDR1 MDHEN and CDR2 SYDVKM. The V end lost 6 bases, the J end lost 4 bases, and 16 bases lay between the germline ends. The CDR3 is 15 residues long. The DNA of the CDR3 is TGTGCCAGCAGCCGGGACTCTGACGGGTACAATGAGCAGTTCTTC. Translated: CASSRDSDGYNEQFF.

The V gene is TRBV2, the J gene TRBJ1-2, with D uncertain. Trimming stripped 1 base from V and 4 bases from J, with 7 bases between. Germline CDR1 reads SNHLY; CDR2 reads FYNNEI. CDR3 length: 13 amino acids. CDR3 bases: TGTGCCAGCAGTGAAGGCAGTACCTATGGCTACACCTTC. This codes for CASSEGSTYGYTF.

The sample holds one count of this clone. The chain carries TRBV7-9 and TRBJ2-5, with 7 nucleotides matching TRBD2. With 6 bases clipped from V and 0 bases from J, the junction kept 16 bases outside the gene matches. The CDR3 has 18 amino acids. Germline loops: CDR1 SEHNR, CDR2 FQNEAQ (reference sequence). CDR3 bases: TGTGCCAGCAGGCCTTTTTATGGGAGGGCCCCCTACCAAGAGACCCAGTACTTC. It is translated as CASRPFYGRAPYQETQYF.

The genes are TRBV27 and TRBJ2-7, with TRBD2 matching over 11 bases. This CDR3 spans 15 amino acids. Germline CDR1 reads MNHEY; CDR2 reads SMNVEV (reference sequence). The ends lost 5 bases at V and 2 bases at J; junction bases unmatched: 5. In nucleotides, the CDR3 is TGTGCCAGCAGTCCGCGACTAGCGGGAACCTACGAGCAGTACTTC. Encoded protein: CASSPRLAGTYEQYF.

This sequence joins TRBV18 and TRBJ1-3, with TRBD1 identical over 7 bases. The CDR3 totals 16 residues. V shed 3 bases, J shed 4 bases, and the junction held 9 bases outside the gene matches. CDR1 is KGHSH and CDR2 is LQKENI in the germline V gene. CDR3 sequence: CASSPARTGPGNTIYF. The CDR3 nucleotides read TGTGCCAGCTCACCCGCTCGGACAGGCCCGGGAAACACCATATATTTT. The full variable domain, in which reference TRBV18 and TRBJ1-3 provide the parts outside the CDR3, is NAGVMQNPRHLVRRRGQEARLRCSPMKGHSHVYWYRQLPEEGLKFMVYLQKENIIDESGMPKERFSAEFPKEGPSILRIQQVVRGDSAAYFCASSPARTGPGNTIYFGEGSWLTVV.

The chain joins TRBV28 to TRBJ2-5, with 10 bases fitting TRBD1. Germline CDR1 reads MDHEN; CDR2 reads SYDVKM. The V and J ends lost 4 bases and 2 bases, in that order; junction bases with no gene match: 7. This CDR3 contains 16 residues. CDR3 loop: CASSSRGTGDQETQYF. The DNA of the CDR3 is TGTGCCAGCAGTTCCCGTGGGACAGGGGATCAAGAGACCCAGTACTTC.

The J gene is TRBJ1-2, the V gene TRBV30; possibly TRBD1 for D (5 bases). This CDR3 comprises 15 residues. The V gene lost 2 bases and the J gene lost 3 bases, with 16 bases spanning the gap. CDR1 and CDR2 (germline): GTSNPN, SVGIG (reference sequence). For the CDR3, the DNA is TGTGCCTGGAGTACAGCCTCTACAGGAGACTATGGCTACACCTTC. Residues: CAWSTASTGDYGYTF.

The V gene is TRBV5-1, the J gene TRBJ2-3; D might be TRBD2 (5 bases). The germline V gene has CDR1 SGHRS and CDR2 YFSETQ. The V and J ends lost 0 bases and 6 bases respectively, with 11 bases between them. CDR3 size: 14 residues. The CDR3 DNA reads TGCGCCAGCAGCTTGGTTGCGGGTTTCGATACGCAGTATTTT. It specifies CASSLVAGFDTQYF.

This clone was observed a handful of times. This sequence joins TRBV7-6 and TRBJ1-2; 9 bases match TRBD1. Germline V gene lookup returns CDR1 SGHVS and CDR2 FNYEAQ. The trim removed 1 base at V and 8 bases at J, leaving 2 bases unmatched. The CDR3 contains 13 residues. CDR3 region: CASSLGTGDGYTF. The CDR3, as DNA: TGTGCCAGCAGCTTAGGGACAGGGGACGGCTACACCTTC. Based on the CDR3 plus reference TRBV7-6 and TRBJ1-2, the full variable domain is GAGVSQSPRYKVTKRGQDVALRCDPISGHVSLYWYRQALGQGPEFLTYFNYEAQQDKSGLPNDRFSAERPEGSISTLTIQRTEQRDSAMYRCASSLGTGDGYTFGSGTRLTVV.

J is TRBJ2-7 and V is TRBV13; TRBD2 might be the D (6 bases). CDR1 PRHDT and CDR2 FYEKMQ come from the germline V gene (reference sequence). There are 16 residues in the CDR3. V gave up 5 bases and J gave up 2 bases, with 19 bases separating them. The CDR3 sequence: CASSGGSGGETYEQYF. CDR3 coding DNA: TGTGCCAGCAGCGGAGGTAGTGGCGGGGAGACCTACGAGCAGTACTTC.

The chain is built from TRBV5-1 and TRBJ2-2; 11 bases match TRBD2. The CDR3 extends over 17 amino acids. The germline gives CDR1 SGHRS, CDR2 YFSETQ. The trim removed 0 bases at V and 2 bases at J, leaving 3 bases unmatched. The DNA of the CDR3 is TGCGCCAGCAGCTTGGGCCTAGCGGGAGGTAACACCGGGGAGCTGTTTTTT. Amino acid sequence: CASSLGLAGGNTGELFF.

This chain connects TRBV4-2 to TRBJ2-2; TRBD1 matches 9 bases. Germline V gene sequence: CDR1 LGHNA, CDR2 YNFKEQ. V was pared by 0 bases and J by 4 bases, with 3 bases of the junction left unmatched. The CDR3 is 16 residues long. Written as DNA, the CDR3 is TGTGCCAGCAGCCAAGAACAGGACAGGGGCACCGGGGAGCTGTTTTTT. Amino acid sequence: CASSQEQDRGTGELFF.

CDR3 coding DNA: TGTGCCAGCAGCCCGGCCAGCTCCTACAATGAGCAGTTCTTC. As protein: CASSPASSYNEQFF. The V call is TRBV25-1, the J call TRBJ2-1; D is undetermined. Trimming took off 6 bases at V and 0 bases at J, with 9 bases between the two ends. This CDR3 is built from 14 residues. Per germline, CDR1 MGHDK and CDR2 SYGVNS.

In this sample, this clone turned up many times. This sequence joins TRBV5-4 and TRBJ2-2; TRBD1 is a possible D gene (5 bases). V dropped 4 bases and J dropped 6 bases, with 10 bases sitting between them. The CDR3 is 13 amino acids. CDR1 SGHNT and CDR2 YYREEE come from the germline V gene (reference sequence). The CDR3 loop reads CASSPLGAGELFF. The CDR3 DNA follows: TGTGCCAGCAGCCCCTTAGGGGCCGGGGAGCTGTTTTTT. The full variable domain, with the rest looked up from reference TRBV5-4 and TRBJ2-2, is ETGVTQSPTHLIKTRGQQVTLRCSSQSGHNTVSWYQQALGQGPQFIFQYYREEENGRGNFPPRFSGLQFPNYSSELNVNALELDDSALYLCASSPLGAGELFFGEGSRLTVL.

The chain employs TRBV5-1 and TRBJ2-7; 7 bases line up with TRBD1. This CDR3 contains 14 residues. Germline V lookup: CDR1 SGHRS, CDR2 YFSETQ. V lost 5 bases and J lost 3; bases outside the gene matches: 8. The CDR3 here is CASRVGQVNYEQYF. DNA of the CDR3: TGCGCCAGCAGGGTAGGACAGGTAAACTACGAGCAGTACTTC. The full variable domain, its missing parts supplied by reference TRBV5-1 and TRBJ2-7, is KAGVTQTPRYLIKTRGQQVTLSCSPISGHRSVSWYQQTPGQGLQFLFEYFSETQRNKGNFPGRFSGRQFSNSRSEMNVSTLELGDSALYLCASRVGQVNYEQYFGPGTRLTVT.

The rearrangement links TRBV25-1 to TRBJ2-7; 9 nucleotides line up with TRBD2. Germline CDR1 MGHDK, CDR2 SYGVNS. The V gene end was trimmed by 0 bases and the J gene end by 5 bases; junction bases not matched to a gene: 8. The CDR3 contains 16 residues. The CDR3: CASSEYKAGGGDEQYF. In DNA, the CDR3 is TGTGCCAGCAGTGAATATAAAGCGGGGGGAGGTGACGAGCAGTACTTC.

The rearrangement uses TRBV4-1 and TRBJ2-1; 9 bases map to TRBD2. Germline values: CDR1 MGHRA, CDR2 YSYEKL. The junction had 6 bases not matched to a gene; V was cut back by 4 bases and J by 5 bases. The CDR3 loop spans 15 amino acids. The DNA of the CDR3 is TGCGCCAGCAGCCTTTTAAGACTAGCGGACAATGAGCAGTTCTTC. As protein: CASSLLRLADNEQFF.

This clone showed up just once. The gene calls are TRBV5-6 and TRBJ2-7; 9 nucleotides match TRBD2. This CDR3 region has 17 residues. With 2 bases clipped from V and 2 bases from J, the junction kept 11 bases outside the gene matches. In germline, CDR1 is SGHDT, CDR2 YYEEEE. CDR3 nucleotide sequence: TGTGCCAGCAGCTTAGGTCGAAGGGCGGGAGGGCCCTACGAGCAGTACTTC. Translated: CASSLGRRAGGPYEQYF.

The chain recombines TRBV6-1 with TRBJ1-5, with 8 bases identical to TRBD1. Germline V gene lookup returns CDR1 MNHNS and CDR2 SASEGT. V gave up 3 bases and J gave up 6 bases; unmatched junction bases: 1. The CDR3 contains 13 residues. CDR3 coding DNA: TGTGCCAGCAGTGATGACAGGGGTCAGCCCCAGCATTTT. Translation: CASSDDRGQPQHF.

V gene TRBV27 combines with J gene TRBJ1-1, with D uncertain. The V gene's germline CDR1 is MNHEY and CDR2 SMNVEV (reference sequence). Trimming took off 5 bases at V and 0 bases at J, with 22 bases between the two ends. This CDR3 spans 18 amino acids. The CDR3 DNA sequence: TGTGCCAGCAGTCCCTGGATACTCTCGGACGGATTGAACACTGAAGCTTTCTTT. This gives the protein CASSPWILSDGLNTEAFF.

The V call is TRBV7-6, the J call TRBJ2-3; D is unclear. The CDR3 has 14 residues. Looked up from germline, CDR1 is SGHVS and CDR2 is FNYEAQ. V was clipped by 4 bases and J by 0 bases, with 8 bases between them. The CDR3 DNA is TGTGCCAGCAGCTCCCTATCGAGCACAGATACGCAGTATTTT. It translates to CASSSLSSTDTQYF.

The gene calls are TRBV27 and TRBJ1-1, with TRBD1 as a possible D gene (5 bases). Germline V gene data show CDR1 as MNHEY and CDR2 as SMNVEV (reference sequence). Trimming took off 6 bases at V and 4 bases at J, with 21 bases between the two ends. The CDR3 sequence is 16 residues long. CDR3 amino acids: CASRGGQGKWPTEAFF. The CDR3 DNA is TGTGCCAGCAGGGGGGGTCAGGGAAAGTGGCCCACTGAAGCTTTCTTT.

The chain is built from TRBV30 and TRBJ1-2, with D unclear. V dropped 3 bases and J dropped 8 bases, with 16 bases sitting between them. CDR1 is GTSNPN and CDR2 is SVGIG in the germline V gene (reference sequence). The CDR3 extends over 13 amino acids. The CDR3 nucleotides are TGTGCCTGGAGCCCCAGCCCCCTGCGGGGCTACACCTTC. It translates to CAWSPSPLRGYTF. Based on the CDR3 plus reference TRBV30 and TRBJ1-2, the full variable domain is SQTIHQWPATLVQPVGSPLSLECTVEGTSNPNLYWYRQAAGRGLQLLFYSVGIGQISSEVPQNLSASRPQDRQFILSSKKLLLSDSGFYLCAWSPSPLRGYTFGSGTRLTVV.

The V gene is TRBV6-1, the J gene TRBJ1-2, with 9 bases matching TRBD1. The CDR3 sequence is 14 residues long. The V and J ends lost 3 bases and 8 bases, in that order; junction bases with no gene match: 7. Germline CDR1 reads MNHNS; CDR2 reads SASEGT. The CDR3: CASSDGQGRSGYTF. The CDR3 nucleotides read TGTGCCAGCAGTGACGGACAGGGGCGAAGCGGCTACACCTTC.